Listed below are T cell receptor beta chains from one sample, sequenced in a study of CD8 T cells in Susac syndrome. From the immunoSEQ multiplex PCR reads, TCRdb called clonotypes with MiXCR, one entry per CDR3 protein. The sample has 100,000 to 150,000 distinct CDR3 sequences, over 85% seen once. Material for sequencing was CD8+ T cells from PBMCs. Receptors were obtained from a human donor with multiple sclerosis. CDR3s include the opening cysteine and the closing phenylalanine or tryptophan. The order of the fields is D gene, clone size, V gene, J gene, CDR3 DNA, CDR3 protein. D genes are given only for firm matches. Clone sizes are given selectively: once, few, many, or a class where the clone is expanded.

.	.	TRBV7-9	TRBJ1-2	TGTGCCAGCAGCTCGATTATCGCAGCCTATGGCTACACCTTC	CASSSIIAAYGYTF
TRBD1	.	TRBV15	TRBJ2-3	TGTGCCACCAGCAGAGATGGACAGGGGACAGATACGCAGTATTTT	CATSRDGQGTDTQYF
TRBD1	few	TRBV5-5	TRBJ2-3	TGTGCCAGCAGCTTGGGGGACAGCTTATACACAGATACGCAGTATTTT	CASSLGDSLYTDTQYF
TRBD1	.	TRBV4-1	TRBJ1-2	TGCGCCAGCAGCCAAGGGGGGGGCCGGGCAGGGGGAGAGTTTGGCTACACCTTC	CASSQGGGRAGGEFGYTF
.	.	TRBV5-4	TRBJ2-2	TGTGCCAGCACCGCCGTCGGGGACACCGGGGAGCTGTTTTTT	CASTAVGDTGELFF
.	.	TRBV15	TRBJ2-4	TGTGCCACCAGCAATACAGTCCTAGCCAAAAACATTCAGTACTTC	CATSNTVLAKNIQYF
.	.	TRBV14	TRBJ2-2	TGTGCCAGCAGTGAAACCCGGGAGTGGACCGGGGAGCTGTTTTTT	CASSETREWTGELFF
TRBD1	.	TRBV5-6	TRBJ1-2	TGTGCCAGCAGCTTGGGGACAGGGGGCGGCTACACCTTC	CASSLGTGGGYTF
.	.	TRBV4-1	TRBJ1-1	TGCGCCAGCAGCCAAGATTACCAGCCGAATGAAGCTTTCTTT	CASSQDYQPNEAFF
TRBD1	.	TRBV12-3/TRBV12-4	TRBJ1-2	TGTGCCAGCAGTTTAAAAGGGGGCCACTATGGCTACACCTTC	CASSLKGGHYGYTF
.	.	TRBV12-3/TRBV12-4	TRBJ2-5	TGTGCCGTCCGGAGGGGCAGGGGATCGGAGACCCAGTACTTC	CAVRRGRGSETQYF
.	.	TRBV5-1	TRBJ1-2	TGCGCCAGCAGCTTGTCGGGGCATGGCTACACCTTC	CASSLSGHGYTF
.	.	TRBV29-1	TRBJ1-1	TGCAGCGTTTTACAGGGTGAAGCTTTCTTT	CSVLQGEAFF
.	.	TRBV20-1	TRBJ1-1	TGCAGTGCTAGAGATGGTACAGGGCAGGTCACTGAAGCTTTCTTT	CSARDGTGQVTEAFF
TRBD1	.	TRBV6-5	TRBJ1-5	TGTGCCAGCAGTCCACAGGGGGTGGCTCGGCAGCCCCAGCATTTT	CASSPQGVARQPQHF
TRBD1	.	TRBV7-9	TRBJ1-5	TGTGCCAGCAGCTTTGGGACAGGGTTGAGCAATCAGCCCCAGCATTTT	CASSFGTGLSNQPQHF
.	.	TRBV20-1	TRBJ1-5	TGCAGTGCTAGCGAAGAGGGCAGGGTATGGCAGCCCCAGCATTTT	CSASEEGRVWQPQHF
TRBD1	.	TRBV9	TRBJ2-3	TGTGCCAGCAGCGTAGCGGGACAGGGTATAGATACGCAGTATTTT	CASSVAGQGIDTQYF
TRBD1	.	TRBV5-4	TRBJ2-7	TGTGCCAGCAGCCCTACAGGGGGTCTGGACGAGCAGTACTTC	CASSPTGGLDEQYF
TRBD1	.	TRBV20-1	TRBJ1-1	TGCAGTGCTAGAGACGACAGGGGATGGACTGAAGCTTTCTTT	CSARDDRGWTEAFF
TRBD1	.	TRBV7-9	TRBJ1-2	TGTGCCAGCAGCCAAAACAGGGGCCCCGGAGGCTACACCTTC	CASSQNRGPGGYTF
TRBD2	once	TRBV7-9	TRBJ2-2	TGTGCCAGCAGCTTAGATTGGCGGGAGCTCACCGGGGAGCTGTTTTTT	CASSLDWRELTGELFF
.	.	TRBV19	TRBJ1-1	TGTGCCAGTAGTATAGGGAGAAGGACTGAAGCTTTCTTT	CASSIGRRTEAFF
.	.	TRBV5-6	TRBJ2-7	TGTGCCAGCAGCTATGGGACCGCACTGACGCACTTC	CASSYGTALTHF
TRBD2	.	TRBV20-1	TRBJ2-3	TGCAGTGCTAGTGGGCTAGCGGAAAGCGCAGATACGCAGTATTTT	CSASGLAESADTQYF
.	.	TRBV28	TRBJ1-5	TGTGCCAGCAGTATGTGGCAGGGCCGTCATCAGCCCCAGCATTTT	CASSMWQGRHQPQHF